This T cell receptor (beta chain) emerged from a study of long-term antiretroviral therapy in people with HIV. CDR1 and CDR2 from the germline V gene are SQVTM and ANQGSEA. The CDR3 loop spans 13 amino acids. Samples were assayed with immunoSEQ v3.0 at survey level. Sequencing was intended to reach about 35,000-55,000 T-cell genomes per sample. TCRdb's copy holds only in-frame clones and misses some; the assay was immunoSEQ multiplex PCR. The table lists 30,000 to 40,000 clones, just under 80% of them singletons. The input for sequencing was unsorted PBMCs, taken 3.1 years after starting antiretroviral therapy. This clonotype was sampled from a woman aged 45-59 years with HIV. The V gene is TRBV29-1, the J gene TRBJ1-1; maybe TRBD1 (5 bases). The CDR3 DNA sequence: TGCGCAGCCGGGGGGTCAAAGAACACTGAAGCTTTCTTT. Translation gives CAAGGSKNTEAFF. Variable domain in full (rest from reference TRBV29-1 and TRBJ1-1): SAVISQKPSRDICQRGTSLTIQCQVDSQVTMMFWYRQQPGQSLTLIATANQGSEATYESGFVIDKFPISRPNLTFSTLTVSNMSPEDSSIYLCAAGGSKNTEAFFGQGTRLTVV.